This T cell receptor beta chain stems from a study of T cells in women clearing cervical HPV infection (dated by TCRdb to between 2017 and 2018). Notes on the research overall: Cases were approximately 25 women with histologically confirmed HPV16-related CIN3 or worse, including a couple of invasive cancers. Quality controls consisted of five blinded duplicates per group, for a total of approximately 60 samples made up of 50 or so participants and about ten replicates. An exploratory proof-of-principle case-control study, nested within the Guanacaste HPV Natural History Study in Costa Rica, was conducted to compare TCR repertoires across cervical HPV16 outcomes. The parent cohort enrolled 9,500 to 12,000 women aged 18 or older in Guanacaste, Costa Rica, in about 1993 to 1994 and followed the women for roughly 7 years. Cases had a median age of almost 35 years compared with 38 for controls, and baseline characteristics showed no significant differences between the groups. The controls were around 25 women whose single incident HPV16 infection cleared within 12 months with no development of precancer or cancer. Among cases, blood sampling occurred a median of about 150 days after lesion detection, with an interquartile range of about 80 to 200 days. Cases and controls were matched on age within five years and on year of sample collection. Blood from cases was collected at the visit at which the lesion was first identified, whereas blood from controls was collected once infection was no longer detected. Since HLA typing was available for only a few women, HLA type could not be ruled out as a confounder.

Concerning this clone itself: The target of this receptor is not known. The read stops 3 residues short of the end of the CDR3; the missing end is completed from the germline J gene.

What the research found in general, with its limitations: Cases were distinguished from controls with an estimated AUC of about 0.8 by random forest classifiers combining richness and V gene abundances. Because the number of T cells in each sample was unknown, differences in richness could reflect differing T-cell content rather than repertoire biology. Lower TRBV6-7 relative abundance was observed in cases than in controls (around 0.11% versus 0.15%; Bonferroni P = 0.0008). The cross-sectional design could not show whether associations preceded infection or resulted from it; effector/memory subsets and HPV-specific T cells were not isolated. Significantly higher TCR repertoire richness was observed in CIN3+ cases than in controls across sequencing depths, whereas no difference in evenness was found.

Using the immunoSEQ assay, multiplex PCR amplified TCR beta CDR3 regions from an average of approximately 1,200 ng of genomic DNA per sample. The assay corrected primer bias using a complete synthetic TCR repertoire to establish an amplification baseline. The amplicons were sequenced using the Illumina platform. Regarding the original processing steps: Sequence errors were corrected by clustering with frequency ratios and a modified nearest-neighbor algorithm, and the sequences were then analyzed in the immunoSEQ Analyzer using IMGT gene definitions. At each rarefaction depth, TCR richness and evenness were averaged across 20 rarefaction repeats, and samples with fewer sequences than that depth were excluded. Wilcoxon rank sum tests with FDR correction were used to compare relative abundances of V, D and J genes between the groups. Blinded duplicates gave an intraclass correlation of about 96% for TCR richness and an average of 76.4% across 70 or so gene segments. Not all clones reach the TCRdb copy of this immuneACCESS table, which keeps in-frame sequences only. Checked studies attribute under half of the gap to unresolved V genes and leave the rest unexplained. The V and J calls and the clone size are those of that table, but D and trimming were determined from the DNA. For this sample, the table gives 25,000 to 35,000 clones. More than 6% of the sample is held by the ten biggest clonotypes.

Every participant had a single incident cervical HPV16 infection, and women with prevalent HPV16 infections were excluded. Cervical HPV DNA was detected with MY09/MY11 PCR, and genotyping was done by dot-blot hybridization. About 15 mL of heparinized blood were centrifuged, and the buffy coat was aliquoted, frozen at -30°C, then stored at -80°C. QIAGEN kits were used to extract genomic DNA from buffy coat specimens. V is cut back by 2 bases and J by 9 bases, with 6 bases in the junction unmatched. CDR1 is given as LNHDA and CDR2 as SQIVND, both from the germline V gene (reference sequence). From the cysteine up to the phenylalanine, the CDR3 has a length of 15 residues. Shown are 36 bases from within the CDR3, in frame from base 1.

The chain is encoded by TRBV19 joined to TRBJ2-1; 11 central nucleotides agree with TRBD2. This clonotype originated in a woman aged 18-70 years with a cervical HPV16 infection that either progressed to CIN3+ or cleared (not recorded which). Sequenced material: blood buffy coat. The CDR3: CASSIILAGAVEQFF. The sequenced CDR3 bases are TGTGCCAGTAGTATAATACTAGCGGGAGCGGTTGAG.